This T cell receptor (beta chain) was documented in a study of cytomegalovirus exposure and HLA in healthy donors. Germline CDR1 reads SGDLS; CDR2 reads YYNGEE. V gave up 0 bases and J gave up 4 bases, with 7 bases separating them. This CDR3 is built from 13 residues. General study findings and limits: In a later analysis, DRB1 alleles had the most associated TCRs; HLA-C alleles the fewest. In a later analysis, at a false discovery rate of 0.05, about 15,000 TCR beta sequences were associated with HLA alleles. A classifier reportedly called cytomegalovirus status with high sensitivity and specificity.

The PCR used 60 Vbeta and 13 Jbeta primers. Data came from immunoSEQ multiplex PCR; TCRdb stores just in-frame clones and leaves some out. In the table there are about 130,000 clones, around four fifths of which are singletons. Details on this clone: Its target is not known.

This TCR came from a woman aged 40 to 50 in good health and CMV-seropositive. The sequenced material came from PBMCs. The chain couples TRBV9 to TRBJ1-2, with D unresolved. As DNA, the CDR3 is TGTGCCAGCAGCGTAGAGAACGGCTATGGCTACACCTTC. It codes for CASSVENGYGYTF.